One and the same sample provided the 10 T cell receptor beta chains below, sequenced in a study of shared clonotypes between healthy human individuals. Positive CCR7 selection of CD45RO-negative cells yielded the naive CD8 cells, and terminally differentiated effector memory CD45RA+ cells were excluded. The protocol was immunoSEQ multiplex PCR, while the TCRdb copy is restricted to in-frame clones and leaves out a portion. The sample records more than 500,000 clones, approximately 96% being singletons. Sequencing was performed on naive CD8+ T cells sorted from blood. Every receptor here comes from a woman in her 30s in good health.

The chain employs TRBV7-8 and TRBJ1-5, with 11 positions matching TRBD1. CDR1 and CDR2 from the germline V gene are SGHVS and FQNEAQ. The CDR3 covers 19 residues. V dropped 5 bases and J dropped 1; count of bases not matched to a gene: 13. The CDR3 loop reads CASSLNTDRDRGSNQPQHF. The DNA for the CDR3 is TGTGCCAGCAGCCTGAATACAGACCGGGACAGGGGGAGCAATCAGCCCCAGCATTTT.

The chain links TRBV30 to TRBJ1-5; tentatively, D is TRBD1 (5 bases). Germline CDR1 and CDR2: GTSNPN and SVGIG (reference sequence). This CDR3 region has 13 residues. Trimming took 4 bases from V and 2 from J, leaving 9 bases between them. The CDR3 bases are TGTGCCTGGATGGGCAGGGGCAATCAGCCCCAGCATTTT. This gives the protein CAWMGRGNQPQHF.

CDR3: CASSTLSPREQYF. The CDR3 region has the DNA TGTGCCAGCAGCACCTTAAGCCCCCGCGAGCAGTACTTC. The J gene is TRBJ2-7, the V gene TRBV11-1; D not certain. CDR3 length equals 13 residues. V dropped 5 bases and J dropped 6 bases, with 14 bases sitting between them. The germline V gene encodes CDR1 SGHAT and CDR2 FQDESV (reference sequence).

The CDR3 here is CASSQRQGLNEKLFF. In DNA form, the CDR3 reads TGTGCCAGCAGTCAAAGACAGGGGTTAAATGAAAAACTGTTTTTT. The V and J genes are TRBV9 and TRBJ1-4; TRBD1 aligns across 8 bases. This CDR3 is 15 amino acids long. J was trimmed by 5 bases and V by 5 bases; bases with no gene match: 8. Germline V lookup: CDR1 SGDLS, CDR2 YYNGEE.

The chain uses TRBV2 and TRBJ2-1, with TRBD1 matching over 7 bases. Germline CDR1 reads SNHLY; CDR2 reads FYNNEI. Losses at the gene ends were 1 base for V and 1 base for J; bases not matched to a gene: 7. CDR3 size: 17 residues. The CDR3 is CASSEGWNRGSYNEQFF. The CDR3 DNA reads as TGTGCCAGCAGTGAAGGGTGGAACAGGGGATCCTACAATGAGCAGTTCTTC.

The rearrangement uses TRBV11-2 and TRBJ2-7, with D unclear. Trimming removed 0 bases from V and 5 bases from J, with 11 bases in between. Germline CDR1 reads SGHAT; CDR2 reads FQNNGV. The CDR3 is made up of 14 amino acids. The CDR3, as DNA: TGTGCCAGCAGCTTAGACTACAGTACCGACGAGCAGTACTTC. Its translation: CASSLDYSTDEQYF.

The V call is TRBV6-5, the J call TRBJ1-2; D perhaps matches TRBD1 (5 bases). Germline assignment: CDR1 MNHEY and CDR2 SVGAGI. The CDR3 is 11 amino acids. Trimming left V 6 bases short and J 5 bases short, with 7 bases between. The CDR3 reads CASRAGYGYTF. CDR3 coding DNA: TGTGCCAGCAGGGCAGGGTATGGCTACACCTTC.

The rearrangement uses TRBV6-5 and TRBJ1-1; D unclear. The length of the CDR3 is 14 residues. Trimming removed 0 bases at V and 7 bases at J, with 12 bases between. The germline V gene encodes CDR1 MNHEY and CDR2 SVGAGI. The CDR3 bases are TGTGCCAGCAGTTACTCGATTGCGGGGTTTGAAGCTTTCTTT. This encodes CASSYSIAGFEAFF.

CDR3 coding DNA: TGTGCCAGCAGTCTTGGGGGGGTCGATGAGCAGTTCTTC. It codes for CASSLGGVDEQFF. The V call is TRBV27, the J call TRBJ2-1, with 7 positions matching TRBD2. CDR1 and CDR2 from the germline V gene are MNHEY and SMNVEV (reference sequence). Trimming at V came to 5 bases and at J to 8 bases, leaving 6 bases not matched to a gene. CDR3 length equals 13 residues.

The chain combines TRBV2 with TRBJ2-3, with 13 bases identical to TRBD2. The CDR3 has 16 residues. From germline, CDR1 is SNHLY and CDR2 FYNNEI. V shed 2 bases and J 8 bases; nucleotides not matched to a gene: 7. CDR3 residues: CASSERTSGSFRTQYF. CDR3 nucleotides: TGTGCCAGCAGTGAAAGGACTAGCGGGAGCTTTCGTACGCAGTATTTT.